The rows below give T cell receptor beta chains drawn from one sample of a study of T cells expressing NK-cell markers. TCRdb derives one entry per CDR3 protein from the 5' RACE reads, leaving out DNA. Reported are hundreds of thousands of distinct CDR3 sequences; the ten largest clones contain approximately 6.8%. The sample comprised blood T cells: a sorted CD56 or NKG2C T cell subset, CD4+ or CD8+ T cells, or bulk PBMC T cells (not recorded which). Source of these receptors: a woman between 18 and 69 years old in good health. Each CDR3 is given with its conserved first and last residue. Each record gives: CDR3 length, J gene, V gene, CDR3 protein.

cdr3_length: 18
j_call: TRBJ2-5
v_call: TRBV4-2
cdr3_aa: CASSQDLSGTGLGETQYF

cdr3_length: 15
j_call: TRBJ1-2
v_call: TRBV6-2/TRBV6-3
cdr3_aa: CASRLPGDGDYGYTF

cdr3_length: 18
j_call: TRBJ1-4
v_call: TRBV11-2
cdr3_aa: CASSLNLAMAPTNEKLFF

cdr3_length: 14
j_call: TRBJ2-1
v_call: TRBV6-2/TRBV6-3
cdr3_aa: CASSYQSSYNEQFF

cdr3_length: 14
j_call: TRBJ2-5
v_call: TRBV5-1
cdr3_aa: CASRAAGQLETQYF

cdr3_length: 14
j_call: TRBJ2-7
v_call: TRBV21-1
cdr3_aa: CAGYRGTRPYEQYF

cdr3_length: 11
j_call: TRBJ1-3
v_call: TRBV12-3/TRBV12-4
cdr3_aa: CASSLLDTIYF

cdr3_length: 12
j_call: TRBJ2-3
v_call: TRBV10-3
cdr3_aa: CAGGGNTDTQYF

cdr3_length: 18
j_call: TRBJ2-4
v_call: TRBV4-2
cdr3_aa: CASSHTGAGDLAKNIQYF

cdr3_length: 12
j_call: TRBJ2-1
v_call: TRBV20-1
cdr3_aa: CSATSGNNEQFF

cdr3_length: 14
j_call: TRBJ2-7
v_call: TRBV28
cdr3_aa: CASCPGTASYEQYF

cdr3_length: 13
j_call: TRBJ2-7
v_call: TRBV28
cdr3_aa: CASSLDRPGVQYF

cdr3_length: 17
j_call: TRBJ1-5
v_call: TRBV27
cdr3_aa: CASSLGAYPGLNQPQHF

cdr3_length: 13
j_call: TRBJ2-1
v_call: TRBV6-1
cdr3_aa: CASSQPLSPKQFF

cdr3_length: 13
j_call: TRBJ2-7
v_call: TRBV30
cdr3_aa: CAWGQGGSYEQYF

cdr3_length: 17
j_call: TRBJ1-1
v_call: TRBV6-5
cdr3_aa: CASSYSGVGRRNTEAFF

cdr3_length: 16
j_call: TRBJ2-7
v_call: TRBV7-2
cdr3_aa: CASSLEGTSGSHRQYF

cdr3_length: 18
j_call: TRBJ1-6
v_call: TRBV24-1
cdr3_aa: CATSDQGGRSLLNSPLHF

cdr3_length: 15
j_call: TRBJ2-3
v_call: TRBV7-9
cdr3_aa: CASSLNLAGVDTQYF

cdr3_length: 13
j_call: TRBJ1-2
v_call: TRBV7-3
cdr3_aa: CASSLGTGYGYTF

cdr3_length: 14
j_call: TRBJ2-7
v_call: TRBV6-5
cdr3_aa: CASSSWGPSYEQYF

cdr3_length: 15
j_call: TRBJ2-1
v_call: TRBV11-2
cdr3_aa: CASSQDGNSYNEQFF

cdr3_length: 11
j_call: TRBJ1-4
v_call: TRBV20-1
cdr3_aa: CSASNNEKLFF

cdr3_length: 12
j_call: TRBJ2-1
v_call: TRBV12-3/TRBV12-4
cdr3_aa: CASRSRVNEQFF

cdr3_length: 17
j_call: TRBJ1-1
v_call: TRBV7-2
cdr3_aa: CASSPTGFGLVDTEAFF

cdr3_length: 19
j_call: TRBJ1-1
v_call: TRBV21-1
cdr3_aa: CASTSDYLQAGPSDTEAFF

cdr3_length: 14
j_call: TRBJ1-1
v_call: TRBV27
cdr3_aa: CASSFRGPDTEAFF

cdr3_length: 15
j_call: TRBJ1-1
v_call: TRBV5-1
cdr3_aa: CASSLGRIMNTEAFF

cdr3_length: 20
j_call: TRBJ2-2
v_call: TRBV4-1
cdr3_aa: CASSQAPQTSGGSNTGELFF

cdr3_length: 17
j_call: TRBJ1-1
v_call: TRBV6-1
cdr3_aa: CASRAGQGGQGNTEAFF

cdr3_length: 13
j_call: TRBJ1-5
v_call: TRBV29-1
cdr3_aa: CSVGPGQGRPQHF

cdr3_length: 16
j_call: TRBJ2-1
v_call: TRBV9
cdr3_aa: CASSVGNRPIYNEQFF

cdr3_length: 16
j_call: TRBJ2-5
v_call: TRBV5-5
cdr3_aa: CASSLNPPGGQETQYF

cdr3_length: 15
j_call: TRBJ2-3
v_call: TRBV10-3
cdr3_aa: CAISDPGPTTDTQYF

cdr3_length: 13
j_call: TRBJ1-1
v_call: TRBV7-2
cdr3_aa: CASSPHRAWEAFF

cdr3_length: 13
j_call: TRBJ1-1
v_call: TRBV7-2
cdr3_aa: CASSRSQNTEAFF

cdr3_length: 12
j_call: TRBJ2-5
v_call: TRBV27
cdr3_aa: CASWGAGGTQYF

cdr3_length: 13
j_call: TRBJ1-2
v_call: TRBV12-3/TRBV12-4
cdr3_aa: CASSLTGSGGYTF

cdr3_length: 15
j_call: TRBJ1-2
v_call: TRBV4-3
cdr3_aa: CASSQVAGTGYGYTF

cdr3_length: 12
j_call: TRBJ1-1
v_call: TRBV19
cdr3_aa: CASNPGNTEAFF

cdr3_length: 14
j_call: TRBJ2-1
v_call: TRBV25-1
cdr3_aa: CASGLRGGRGEQFF

cdr3_length: 13
j_call: TRBJ1-3
v_call: TRBV29-1
cdr3_aa: CSGHGHGGNTIYF

cdr3_length: 14
j_call: TRBJ2-7
v_call: TRBV7-2
cdr3_aa: CASSPTGTGYEQYF

cdr3_length: 14
j_call: TRBJ2-3
v_call: TRBV7-9
cdr3_aa: CASSFRPDTDTQYF

cdr3_length: 13
j_call: TRBJ2-5
v_call: TRBV6-1
cdr3_aa: CASRLTGRETQYF

cdr3_length: 13
j_call: TRBJ1-1
v_call: TRBV10-3
cdr3_aa: CAIRFGGNTEAFF

cdr3_length: 13
j_call: TRBJ1-6
v_call: TRBV20-1
cdr3_aa: CSANRDPNSPLHF

cdr3_length: 14
j_call: TRBJ1-1
v_call: TRBV11-2
cdr3_aa: CASSLATGGTEAFF

cdr3_length: 13
j_call: TRBJ2-5
v_call: TRBV5-7
cdr3_aa: CASTLAGKETQYF

cdr3_length: 16
j_call: TRBJ2-7
v_call: TRBV7-9
cdr3_aa: CASSLNGDRENYEQYF

cdr3_length: 16
j_call: TRBJ2-1
v_call: TRBV4-1
cdr3_aa: CASSPWTDPSYNEQFF

cdr3_length: 11
j_call: TRBJ2-1
v_call: TRBV7-9
cdr3_aa: CASSFERGEFF

cdr3_length: 15
j_call: TRBJ1-2
v_call: TRBV30
cdr3_aa: CAWRIPAGNGYGYTF

cdr3_length: 14
j_call: TRBJ2-3
v_call: TRBV29-1
cdr3_aa: CSVAGTGSTDTQYF

cdr3_length: 12
j_call: TRBJ2-2
v_call: TRBV7-6
cdr3_aa: CASSQPGQELFF

cdr3_length: 15
j_call: TRBJ2-1
v_call: TRBV20-1
cdr3_aa: CSANPRLAGAGEQFF

cdr3_length: 13
j_call: TRBJ1-1
v_call: TRBV14
cdr3_aa: CASSQEDWGEAFF

cdr3_length: 14
j_call: TRBJ2-2
v_call: TRBV4-2
cdr3_aa: CASSQVWNTGELFF